The clone carrying this T cell receptor beta chain has a handful of counts. As yet, its antigen is unknown. Given the absence of the conserved phenylalanine or tryptophan at the CDR3 end, a read error is likely. This sample stems from a study of cytomegalovirus exposure and HLA in healthy donors. General study findings and limits: An Asian-associated ancestry cluster reportedly showed fewer N-insertions than the approximately 600-donor mean in a later analysis. The study flagged approximately 180 TCR beta chains as cytomegalovirus-associated. It was reported that TCR beta sequences correctly inferred the HLA-A and HLA-B alleles for most subjects.

The PCR ran on 60 Vbeta and 13 Jbeta primers. Assay: immunoSEQ multiplex PCR; the TCRdb copy retains only in-frame clones and omits some. The sample has more than 85,000 clones; about 16% are singletons. The junction had 9 bases not matched to a gene; V was cut back by 0 bases and J by 7 bases. This CDR3 is built from 16 residues. The germline V gene encodes CDR1 SNHLY and CDR2 FYNNEI. The origin of this receptor is a female donor in good health and CMV-seronegative. The gene calls are TRBV2 and TRBJ2-7; 10 nucleotides align to TRBD2. Sequences were obtained from PBMCs. The CDR3 region has the DNA TGTGCCAGCAGTGAAGCGCGGAGCGGGAGGGTAAATGAGCAGTACCTC. This sequence encodes CASSEARSGRVNEQYL.